The rows below give T cell receptor beta chains drawn from one sample of a study of T-cell reconstitution after alpha-beta-depleted transplantation in children. From the PCR reads, TCRdb called clonotypes with MiXCR, one entry per CDR3 protein. The sample consists of a few hundred thousand distinct CDR3 sequences, roughly 17% of them appearing once. The specimen comprised PBMCs, mostly from graft donor cells, sampled 360 days after TCRalphabeta/CD19-depleted stem cell transplant. Receptor source: a boy under two years old who had a stem cell transplant for Wiskott-Aldrich syndrome, so the T cells may come from the graft donor. Both conserved end residues are part of each CDR3. The order of the fields is D gene, V gene, clone size, J gene, CDR3 protein, CDR3 DNA. A D gene is named only where the DNA matches it firmly. Clone size, where shown, is once, few, many, or a class for clones that have expanded.

-	TRBV19	-	TRBJ2-1	CASSIVPSSSYNEQFF	TGTGCCAGTAGTATAGTTCCTTCGAGCTCCTACAATGAGCAGTTCTTC
TRBD1	TRBV6-1	-	TRBJ1-2	CASRPFRQGSYGYTF	TGTGCCAGCAGACCTTTTCGACAGGGCTCCTATGGCTACACCTTC
TRBD1	TRBV7-9	-	TRBJ1-6	CASSIGQGNSPLHF	TGTGCCAGCAGCATCGGACAGGGGAATTCACCCCTCCACTTT
-	TRBV12-3/TRBV12-4	-	TRBJ2-4	CASSRTVSGPQNIQYF	TGTGCCAGCAGTAGGACAGTTTCTGGCCCGCAAAACATTCAGTACTTC
TRBD2	TRBV27	few	TRBJ2-1	CASSLAGGVHNEQFF	TGTGCCAGCAGTTTAGCGGGAGGGGTTCACAATGAGCAGTTCTTC
-	TRBV24-1	-	TRBJ2-4	CATSDLTDIQYF	TGTGCCACCAGTGATTTGACTGACATTCAGTACTTC
TRBD1	TRBV11-2	-	TRBJ2-7	CASTQTGERGYEQYF	TGTGCCAGCACCCAAACAGGGGAAAGAGGCTACGAGCAGTACTTC
-	TRBV10-3	few	TRBJ2-7	CAISESRTVSYEQYF	TGTGCCATCAGTGAGTCGAGGACGGTATCCTACGAGCAGTACTTC
-	TRBV29-1	-	TRBJ1-4	CSAGEEKLFF	TGCAGCGCAGGGGAGGAAAAACTGTTTTTT
-	TRBV7-9	-	TRBJ2-1	CASSLGAGKENEQFF	TGTGCCAGCAGCTTAGGTGCAGGGAAGGAAAATGAGCAGTTCTTC
-	TRBV3-1	once	TRBJ2-3	CASSHLGGPFDTQYF	TGTGCCAGCAGCCATCTTGGGGGGCCATTCGATACGCAGTATTTT
-	TRBV5-4	-	TRBJ2-2	CASSYSGHAGELFF	TGTGCCAGCAGCTATAGCGGACATGCCGGGGAGCTGTTTTTT
-	TRBV10-3	-	TRBJ2-7	CAISEVQTPAYEQYF	TGTGCCATCAGTGAGGTACAAACCCCTGCTTACGAGCAGTACTTC
TRBD2	TRBV3-1	few	TRBJ2-7	CASSQASGKLWYEQYF	TGTGCCAGCAGCCAAGCTAGCGGGAAATTGTGGTACGAGCAGTACTTC
TRBD2	TRBV9	-	TRBJ2-7	CASSASGQSYEQYF	TGTGCCAGCAGCGCTAGCGGGCAATCCTACGAGCAGTACTTC
TRBD2	TRBV6-5	-	TRBJ2-2	CASSFLLLAGNTGELFF	TGTGCCAGCAGTTTTCTATTACTAGCGGGGAACACCGGGGAGCTGTTTTTT
TRBD1	TRBV12-3/TRBV12-4	few	TRBJ2-1	CASSLVRTGGFGNEQFF	TGTGCCAGCAGTTTAGTTCGGACAGGGGGATTTGGCAATGAGCAGTTCTTC
-	TRBV4-3	many	TRBJ2-7	CASSQGRKAPYLYEQYF	TGCGCCAGCAGCCAGGGCAGGAAAGCCCCCTACCTCTACGAGCAGTACTTC
-	TRBV6-1	-	TRBJ2-7	CASSPRNRGRYEQYF	TGTGCCAGCAGCCCCCGTAATCGGGGCCGCTACGAGCAGTACTTC
TRBD1	TRBV12-3/TRBV12-4	-	TRBJ2-3	CASSPSHSRDRGRDTQYF	TGTGCCAGCAGTCCGTCCCACTCCCGGGACAGGGGAAGAGATACGCAGTATTTT
TRBD1	TRBV6-5	-	TRBJ2-6	CASSYSGNRGPGANVLTF	TGTGCCAGCAGTTACTCGGGTAACAGGGGGCCAGGGGCCAACGTCCTGACTTTC
-	TRBV30	-	TRBJ2-1	CAWSRGGNEQFF	TGTGCCTGGAGTAGGGGAGGCAATGAGCAGTTCTTC
-	TRBV7-2	few	TRBJ2-4	CASSPVGASKNIQYF	TGTGCCAGCAGCCCCGTGGGGGCTTCCAAAAACATTCAGTACTTC
TRBD2	TRBV20-1	many	TRBJ2-7	CSASGNLLAAYEQYF	TGCAGTGCCTCAGGTAACCTCCTAGCGGCCTACGAGCAGTACTTC
TRBD2	TRBV7-9	few	TRBJ2-1	CASSFSGRAGDEQFF	TGTGCCAGCAGCTTTAGCGGGAGGGCCGGGGATGAGCAGTTCTTC
-	TRBV7-9	-	TRBJ2-7	CASSSRRDSYEQYF	TGTGCCAGCAGCTCGAGGCGGGACTCCTACGAGCAGTACTTC
TRBD2	TRBV12-3/TRBV12-4	-	TRBJ2-7	CASSFSRLAGVEQYF	TGTGCCAGCAGTTTCAGTCGACTAGCGGGAGTCGAGCAGTACTTC
-	TRBV7-8	-	TRBJ1-1	CASSLRGPNTEAFF	TGTGCCAGCAGCCTACGGGGACCGAACACTGAAGCTTTCTTT
TRBD2	TRBV5-1	-	TRBJ2-5	CASSPSGASGETQYF	TGCGCCAGCAGCCCTAGCGGGGCGTCCGGGGAGACCCAGTACTTC
-	TRBV7-2	few	TRBJ2-1	CASSRLAIHNEQFF	TGTGCCAGCAGCCGATTAGCGATACACAATGAGCAGTTCTTC
-	TRBV7-9	-	TRBJ2-1	CASSLGQAFNEQFF	TGTGCCAGCAGCTTAGGGCAGGCGTTCAATGAGCAGTTCTTC
-	TRBV7-2	many	TRBJ2-1	CASSLVVLSEAEQFF	TGTGCCAGCAGCTTAGTTGTGTTGTCGGAGGCTGAGCAGTTCTTC
-	TRBV29-1	-	TRBJ1-1	CSVEQRWSTEAFF	TGCAGCGTTGAACAGCGGTGGAGCACTGAAGCTTTCTTT
-	TRBV6-1	-	TRBJ2-1	CASRRTGSHNEQFF	TGTGCCAGCAGAAGAACAGGGTCCCACAATGAGCAGTTCTTC
-	TRBV13	many	TRBJ1-2	CASSLLGANGYTF	TGTGCCAGCAGCTTACTGGGGGCTAATGGCTACACCTTC
-	TRBV21-1	few	TRBJ2-1	CASSKGVQGSYNEQFF	TGTGCCAGCAGCAAAGGGGTTCAAGGGTCCTACAATGAGCAGTTCTTC
TRBD2	TRBV7-9	-	TRBJ2-1	CASSLLSGSSYNEQFF	TGTGCCAGCAGCCTTTTAAGCGGGAGCTCCTACAATGAGCAGTTCTTC
-	TRBV12-3/TRBV12-4	few	TRBJ2-1	CAQLGGHNEQFF	TGTGCGCAGTTGGGGGGCCACAATGAGCAGTTCTTC
-	TRBV29-1	-	TRBJ1-1	CSAIAALNTEAFF	TGCAGCGCGATCGCGGCCTTGAACACTGAAGCTTTCTTT
-	TRBV12-3/TRBV12-4	few	TRBJ1-5	CASSYKSAQHF	TGTGCCAGCAGTTATAAGTCAGCCCAGCATTTT
-	TRBV7-2	-	TRBJ2-1	CASSPWGGLFNEQFF	TGTGCCAGCAGCCCTTGGGGCGGGTTGTTTAATGAGCAGTTCTTC
TRBD1	TRBV13	-	TRBJ2-1	CASSPSGTGKEVEQFF	TGTGCCAGCAGCCCCTCCGGGACAGGGAAGGAGGTTGAGCAGTTCTTC
-	TRBV20-1	-	TRBJ2-1	CSALNGGKGLYNEQFF	TGCAGTGCCTTGAACGGCGGGAAGGGACTCTACAATGAGCAGTTCTTC
TRBD2	TRBV7-2	few	TRBJ2-7	CASSLASGTYEQYF	TGTGCCAGCAGCTTAGCCAGCGGGACCTACGAGCAGTACTTC